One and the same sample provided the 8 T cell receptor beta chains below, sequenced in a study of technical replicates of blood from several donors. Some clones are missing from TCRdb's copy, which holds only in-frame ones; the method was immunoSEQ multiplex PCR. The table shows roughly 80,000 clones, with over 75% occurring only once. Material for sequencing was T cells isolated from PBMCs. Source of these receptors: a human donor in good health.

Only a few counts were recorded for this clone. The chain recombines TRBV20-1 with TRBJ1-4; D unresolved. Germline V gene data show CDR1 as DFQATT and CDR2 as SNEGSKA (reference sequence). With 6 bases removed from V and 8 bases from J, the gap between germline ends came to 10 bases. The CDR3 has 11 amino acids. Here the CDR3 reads CSASLREKLFF. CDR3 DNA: TGCAGTGCCTCCTTGAGGGAAAAACTGTTTTTT.

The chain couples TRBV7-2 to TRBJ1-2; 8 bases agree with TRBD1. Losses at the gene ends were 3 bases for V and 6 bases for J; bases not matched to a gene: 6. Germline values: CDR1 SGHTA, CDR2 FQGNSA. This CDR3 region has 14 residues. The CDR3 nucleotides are TGTGCCAGCAGCTTGGCCTGGACAGGGAATGGCTACACCTTC. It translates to CASSLAWTGNGYTF.

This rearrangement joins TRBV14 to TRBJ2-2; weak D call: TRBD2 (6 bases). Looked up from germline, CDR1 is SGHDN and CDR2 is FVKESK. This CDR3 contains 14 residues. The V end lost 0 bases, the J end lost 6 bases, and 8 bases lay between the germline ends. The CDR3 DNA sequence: TGTGCCAGCAGCCAAGAATGGGGGGCCGGGGAGCTGTTTTTT. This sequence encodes CASSQEWGAGELFF.

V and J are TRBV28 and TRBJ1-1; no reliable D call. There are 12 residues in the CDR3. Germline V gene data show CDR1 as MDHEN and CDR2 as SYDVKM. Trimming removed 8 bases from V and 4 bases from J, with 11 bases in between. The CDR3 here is CASSLVRTEAFF. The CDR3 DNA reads TGTGCCAGCTCCCTCGTGCGCACTGAAGCTTTCTTT.

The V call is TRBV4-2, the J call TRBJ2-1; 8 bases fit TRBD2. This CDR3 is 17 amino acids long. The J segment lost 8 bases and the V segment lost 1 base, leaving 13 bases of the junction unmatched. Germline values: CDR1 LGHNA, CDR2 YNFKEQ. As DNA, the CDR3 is TGTGCCAGCAGCCAAGGGGTACCGGGAGGGCTCATACATGAGCAGTTCTTC. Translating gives CASSQGVPGGLIHEQFF.

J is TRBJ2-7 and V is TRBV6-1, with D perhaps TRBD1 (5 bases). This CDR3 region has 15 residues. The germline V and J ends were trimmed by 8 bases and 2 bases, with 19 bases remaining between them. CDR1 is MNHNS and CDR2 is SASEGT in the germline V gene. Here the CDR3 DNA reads TGTGCCAGCTGCTCGGACATCCGACTCACCTACGAGCAGTACTTC. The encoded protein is CASCSDIRLTYEQYF.

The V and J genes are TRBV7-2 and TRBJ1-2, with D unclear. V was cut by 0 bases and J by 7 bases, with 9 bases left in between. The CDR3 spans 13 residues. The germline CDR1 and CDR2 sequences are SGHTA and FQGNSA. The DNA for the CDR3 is TGTGCCAGCAGCTTAGCGATGGGAGTTGGCTACACCTTC. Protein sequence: CASSLAMGVGYTF.

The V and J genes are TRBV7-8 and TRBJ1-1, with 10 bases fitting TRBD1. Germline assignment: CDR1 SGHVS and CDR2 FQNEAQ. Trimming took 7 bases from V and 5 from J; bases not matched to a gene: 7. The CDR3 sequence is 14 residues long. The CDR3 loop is CASTSGTGDTEAFF. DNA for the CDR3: TGTGCCAGCACCTCGGGGACAGGGGATACTGAAGCTTTCTTT.